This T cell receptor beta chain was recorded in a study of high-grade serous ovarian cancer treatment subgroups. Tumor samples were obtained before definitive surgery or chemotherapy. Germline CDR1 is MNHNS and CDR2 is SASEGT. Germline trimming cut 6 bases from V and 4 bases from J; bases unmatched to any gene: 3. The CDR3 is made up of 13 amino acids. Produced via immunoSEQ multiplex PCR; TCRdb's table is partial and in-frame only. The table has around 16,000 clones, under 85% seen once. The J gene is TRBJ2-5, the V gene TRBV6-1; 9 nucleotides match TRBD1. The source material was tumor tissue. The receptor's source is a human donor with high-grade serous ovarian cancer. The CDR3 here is CASRRTGVETQYF. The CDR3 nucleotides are TGTGCCAGCAGGAGGACAGGGGTAGAGACCCAGTACTTC.